The entry below describes one TCR beta chain. The antigen is not known. Before the COVID-19 pandemic, during about 2010-2018, CD4+ T cells were taken from unexposed donors. Isolation of CD4+ T cells took place after about 10 days in culture. Fresh IL-2 medium replaced half the medium on days 3 and 7. The data stem from a study of CD4 T cells in relation to SARS-CoV-2 and coronaviruses. Study as a whole: After nine to eleven days of antigen culture, PBMC TCR beta CDR3s were sequenced. Controls used an HIV-1 Nef peptide pool or no peptide. Findings of the study overall: Monoreactive clones expanded significantly more to SARS-CoV-2 than crossreactive clones did.

The protocol was immunoSEQ multiplex PCR, while the TCRdb copy is restricted to in-frame clones and leaves out a portion. The sample carries tens of thousands of clones, more than 60% recorded once. The V and J ends lost 1 base and 2 bases respectively, with 11 bases between them. The CDR3 contains 16 residues. Germline CDR1 is KGHSH and CDR2 is LQKENI. The J gene is TRBJ2-2, the V gene TRBV18; possibly TRBD1 for D (6 bases). The sample comprised CD4+ T cells from PBMCs, cultured in vitro. This receptor was identified in a human donor in good health. In nucleotides, the CDR3 is TGTGCCAGCTCACCACGACGACAGGTCAACACCGGGGAGCTGTTTTTT. This translates into CASSPRRQVNTGELFF.